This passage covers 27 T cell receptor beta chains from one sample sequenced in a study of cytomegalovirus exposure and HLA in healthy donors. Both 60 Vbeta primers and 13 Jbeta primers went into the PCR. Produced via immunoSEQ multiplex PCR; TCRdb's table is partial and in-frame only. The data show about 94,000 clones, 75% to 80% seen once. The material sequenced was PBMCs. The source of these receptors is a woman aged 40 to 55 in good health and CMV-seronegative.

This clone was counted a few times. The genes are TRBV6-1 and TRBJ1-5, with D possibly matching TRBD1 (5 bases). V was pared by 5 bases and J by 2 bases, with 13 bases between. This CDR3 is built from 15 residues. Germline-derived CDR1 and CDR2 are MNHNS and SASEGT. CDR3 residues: CASSPQDNGNQPQHF. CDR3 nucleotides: TGTGCCAGCAGTCCCCAGGACAACGGCAATCAGCCCCAGCATTTT.

The CDR3 DNA reads TGTGCCAGCAGTTCTCCAGGGGAAACTAATGAAAAACTGTTTTTT. Protein sequence: CASSSPGETNEKLFF. This chain uses TRBV28 with TRBJ1-4, with D perhaps matching TRBD1 (6 bases). Germline lookup yields CDR1 MDHEN and CDR2 SYDVKM. This CDR3 has 15 amino acids. Trimming pared 4 bases from V and 1 base from J, leaving 10 bases between.

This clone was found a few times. The DNA for the CDR3 is TGTGCCAGCAGCTTGGGGACAGGGGGATCGGACACTGAAGCTTTCTTT. This gives the protein CASSLGTGGSDTEAFF. V is TRBV5-6 and J is TRBJ1-1; 10 bases are shared with TRBD1. J gave up 3 bases and V 0 bases, and 5 bases lay outside the gene matches. The CDR3 has 16 amino acids. In germline, CDR1 is SGHDT, CDR2 YYEEEE. Complete variable domain (other parts from reference TRBV5-6 and TRBJ1-1): DAGVTQSPTHLIKTRGQQVTLRCSPKSGHDTVSWYQQALGQGPQFIFQYYEEEERQRGNFPDRFSGHQFPNYSSELNVNALLLGDSALYLCASSLGTGGSDTEAFFGQGTRLTVV.

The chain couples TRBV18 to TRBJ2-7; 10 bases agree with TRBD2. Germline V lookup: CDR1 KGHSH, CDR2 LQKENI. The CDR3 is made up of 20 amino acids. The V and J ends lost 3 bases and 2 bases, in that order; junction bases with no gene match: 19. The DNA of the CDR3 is TGTGCCAGCTCACCGCAACCCCCGACAGGGTCTAGCGGGGGAACCTACGAGCAGTACTTC. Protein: CASSPQPPTGSSGGTYEQYF.

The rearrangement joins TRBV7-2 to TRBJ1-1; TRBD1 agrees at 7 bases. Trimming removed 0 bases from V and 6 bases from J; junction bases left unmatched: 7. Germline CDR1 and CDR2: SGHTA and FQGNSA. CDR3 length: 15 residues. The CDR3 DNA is TGTGCCAGCAGCTTAGCGGTAGGGGGCATGGCTGAAGCTTTCTTT. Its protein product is CASSLAVGGMAEAFF.

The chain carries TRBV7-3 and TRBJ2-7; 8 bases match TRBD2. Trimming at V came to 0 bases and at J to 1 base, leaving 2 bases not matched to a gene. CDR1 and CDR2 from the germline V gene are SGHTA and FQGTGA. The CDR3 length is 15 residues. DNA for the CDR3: TGTGCCAGCAGCTTAACACGGGGGGGATCCTACGAGCAGTACTTC. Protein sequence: CASSLTRGGSYEQYF.

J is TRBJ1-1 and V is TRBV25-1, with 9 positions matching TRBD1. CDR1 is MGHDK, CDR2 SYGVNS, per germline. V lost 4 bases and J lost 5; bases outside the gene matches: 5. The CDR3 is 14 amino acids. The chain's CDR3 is CASSVTGGVTEAFF. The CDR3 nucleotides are TGTGCCAGCAGTGTGACAGGGGGAGTTACTGAAGCTTTCTTT.

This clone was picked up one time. Written as DNA, the CDR3 is TGTGCCAGCAGCTTAGGGTTGGCCACTGAAGCTTTCTTT. Residues: CASSLGLATEAFF. This chain uses TRBV7-9 with TRBJ1-1, with D unclear. CDR3 length: 13 residues. Germline CDR1 reads SEHNR; CDR2 reads FQNEAQ (reference sequence). Trimming removed 1 base from V and 4 bases from J, with 7 bases in between.

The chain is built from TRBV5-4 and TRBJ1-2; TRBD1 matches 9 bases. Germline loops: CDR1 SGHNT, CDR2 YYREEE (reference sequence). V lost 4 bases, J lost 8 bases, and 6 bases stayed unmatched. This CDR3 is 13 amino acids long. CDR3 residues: CASSLQGARGYTF. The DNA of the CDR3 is TGTGCCAGCAGCCTACAGGGGGCTCGAGGCTACACCTTC.

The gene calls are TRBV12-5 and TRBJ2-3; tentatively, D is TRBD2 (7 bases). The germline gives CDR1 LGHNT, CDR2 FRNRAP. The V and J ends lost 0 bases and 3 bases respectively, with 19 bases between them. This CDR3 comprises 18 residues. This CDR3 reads CASGLVVSGGQGTDTQYF. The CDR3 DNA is TGTGCTAGTGGTTTGGTGGTTTCGGGGGGCCAAGGGACAGATACGCAGTATTTT.

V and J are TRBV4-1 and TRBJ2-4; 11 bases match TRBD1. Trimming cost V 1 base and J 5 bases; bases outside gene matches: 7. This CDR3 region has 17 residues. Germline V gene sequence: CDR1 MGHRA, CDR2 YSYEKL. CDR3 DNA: TGCGCCAGCAGCCAAGTTACGGGACAGGGGGAACAAAACATTCAGTACTTC. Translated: CASSQVTGQGEQNIQYF.

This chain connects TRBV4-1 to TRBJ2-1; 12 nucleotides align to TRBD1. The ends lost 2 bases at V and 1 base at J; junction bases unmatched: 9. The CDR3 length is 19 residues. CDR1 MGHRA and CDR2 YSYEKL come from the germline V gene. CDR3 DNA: TGCGCCAGCAGCCAACAGGGACAGGGGGCGAGGGGGTCCTACAATGAGCAGTTCTTC. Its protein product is CASSQQGQGARGSYNEQFF.

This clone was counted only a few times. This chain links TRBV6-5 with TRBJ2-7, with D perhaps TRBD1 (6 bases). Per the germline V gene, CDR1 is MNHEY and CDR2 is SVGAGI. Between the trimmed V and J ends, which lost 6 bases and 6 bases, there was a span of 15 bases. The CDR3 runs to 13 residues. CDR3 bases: TGTGCCAGCAGATCGACAGGAAGGTTCGAGCAGTACTTC. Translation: CASRSTGRFEQYF.

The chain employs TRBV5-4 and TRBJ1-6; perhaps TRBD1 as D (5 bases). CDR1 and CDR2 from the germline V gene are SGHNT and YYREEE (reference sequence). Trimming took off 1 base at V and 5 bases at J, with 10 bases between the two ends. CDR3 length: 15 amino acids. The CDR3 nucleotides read TGTGCCAGCAGCTTGTTTGACAGAGATAATTCACCCCTCCACTTT. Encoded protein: CASSLFDRDNSPLHF. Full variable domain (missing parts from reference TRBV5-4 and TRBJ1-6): ETGVTQSPTHLIKTRGQQVTLRCSSQSGHNTVSWYQQALGQGPQFIFQYYREEENGRGNFPPRFSGLQFPNYSSELNVNALELDDSALYLCASSLFDRDNSPLHFGNGTRLTVT.

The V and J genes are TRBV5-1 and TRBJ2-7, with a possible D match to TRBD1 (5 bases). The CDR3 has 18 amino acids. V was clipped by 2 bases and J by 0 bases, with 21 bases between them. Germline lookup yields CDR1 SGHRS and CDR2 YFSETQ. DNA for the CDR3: TGCGCCAGCAGCTTACGCTCCGTGACAGCGAGGAGCTCCTACGAGCAGTACTTC. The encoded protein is CASSLRSVTARSSYEQYF.

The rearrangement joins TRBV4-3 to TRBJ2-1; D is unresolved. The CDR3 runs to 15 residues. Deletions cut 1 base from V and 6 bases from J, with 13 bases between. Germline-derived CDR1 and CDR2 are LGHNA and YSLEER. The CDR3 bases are TGCGCCAGCAGCCAAGTCGCAGGTATAGGCAATGAGCAGTTCTTC. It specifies CASSQVAGIGNEQFF.

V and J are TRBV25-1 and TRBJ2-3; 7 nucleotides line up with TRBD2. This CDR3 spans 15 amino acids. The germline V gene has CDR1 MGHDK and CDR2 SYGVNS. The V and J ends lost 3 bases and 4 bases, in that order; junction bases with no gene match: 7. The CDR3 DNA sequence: TGTGCCAGCAGTGAGGGCGGGGGTCTAGCAGATACGCAGTATTTT. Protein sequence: CASSEGGGLADTQYF.

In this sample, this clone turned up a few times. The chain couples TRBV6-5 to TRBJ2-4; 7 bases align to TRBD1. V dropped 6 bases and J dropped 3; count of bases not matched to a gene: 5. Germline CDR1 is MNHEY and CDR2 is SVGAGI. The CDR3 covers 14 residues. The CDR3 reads CASRITGDKNIQYF. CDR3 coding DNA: TGTGCCAGCAGGATCACAGGGGACAAAAACATTCAGTACTTC.

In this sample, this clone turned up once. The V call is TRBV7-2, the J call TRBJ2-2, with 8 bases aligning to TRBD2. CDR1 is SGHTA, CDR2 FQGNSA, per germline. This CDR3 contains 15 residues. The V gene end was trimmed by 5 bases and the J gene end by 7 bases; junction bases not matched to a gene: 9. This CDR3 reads CASSLFSGEGGELFF. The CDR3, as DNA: TGTGCCAGCAGCCTCTTTAGCGGGGAAGGCGGGGAGCTGTTTTTT.

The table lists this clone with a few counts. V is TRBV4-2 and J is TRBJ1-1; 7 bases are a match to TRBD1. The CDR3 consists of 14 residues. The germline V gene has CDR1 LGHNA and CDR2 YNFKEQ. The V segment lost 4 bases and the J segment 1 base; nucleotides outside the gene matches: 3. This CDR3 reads CASSLTGENTEAFF. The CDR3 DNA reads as TGTGCCAGCAGCCTAACAGGGGAGAACACTGAAGCTTTCTTT.

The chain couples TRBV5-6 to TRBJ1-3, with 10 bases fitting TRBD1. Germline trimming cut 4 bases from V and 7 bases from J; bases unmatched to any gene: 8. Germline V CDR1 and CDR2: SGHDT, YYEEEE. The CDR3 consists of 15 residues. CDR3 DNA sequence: TGTGCCAGCAGCATTGGGACAGGGGTTACGAACACCATATATTTT. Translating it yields CASSIGTGVTNTIYF. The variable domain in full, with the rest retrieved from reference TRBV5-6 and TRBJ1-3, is DAGVTQSPTHLIKTRGQQVTLRCSPKSGHDTVSWYQQALGQGPQFIFQYYEEEERQRGNFPDRFSGHQFPNYSSELNVNALLLGDSALYLCASSIGTGVTNTIYFGEGSWLTVV.

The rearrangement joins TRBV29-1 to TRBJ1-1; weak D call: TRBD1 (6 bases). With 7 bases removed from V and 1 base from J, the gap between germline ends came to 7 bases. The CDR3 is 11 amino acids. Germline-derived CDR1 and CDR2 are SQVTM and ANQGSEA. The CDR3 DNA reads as TGCAGCGAGACAGGGAACACTGAAGCTTTCTTT. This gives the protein CSETGNTEAFF.

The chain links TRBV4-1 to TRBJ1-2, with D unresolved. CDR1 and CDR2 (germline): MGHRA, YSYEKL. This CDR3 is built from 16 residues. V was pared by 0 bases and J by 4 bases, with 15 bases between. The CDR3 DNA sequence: TGCGCCAGCAGCCAAGATCTCGCTCGGGCGGGCTATGGCTACACCTTC. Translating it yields CASSQDLARAGYGYTF.

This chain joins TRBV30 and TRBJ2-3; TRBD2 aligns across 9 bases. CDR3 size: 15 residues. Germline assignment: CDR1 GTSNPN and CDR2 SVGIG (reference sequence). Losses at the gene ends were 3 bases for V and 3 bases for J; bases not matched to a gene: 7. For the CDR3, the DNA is TGTGCCTGGAGAATGGCGGGGGGGTTGACAGATACGCAGTATTTT. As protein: CAWRMAGGLTDTQYF.

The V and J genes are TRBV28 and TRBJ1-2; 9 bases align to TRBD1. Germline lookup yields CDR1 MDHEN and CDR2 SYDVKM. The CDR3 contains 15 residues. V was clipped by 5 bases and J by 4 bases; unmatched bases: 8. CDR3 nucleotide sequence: TGTGCCAGCAGTCCCAACAGGGGGCTCGGCTATGGCTACACCTTC. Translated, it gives CASSPNRGLGYGYTF.

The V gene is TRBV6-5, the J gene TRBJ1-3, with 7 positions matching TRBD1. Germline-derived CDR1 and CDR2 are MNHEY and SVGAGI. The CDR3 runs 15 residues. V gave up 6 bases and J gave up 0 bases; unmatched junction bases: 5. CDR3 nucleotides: TGTGCCAGCAGGCCGACAGGGCTCTCTGGAAACACCATATATTTT. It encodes CASRPTGLSGNTIYF.

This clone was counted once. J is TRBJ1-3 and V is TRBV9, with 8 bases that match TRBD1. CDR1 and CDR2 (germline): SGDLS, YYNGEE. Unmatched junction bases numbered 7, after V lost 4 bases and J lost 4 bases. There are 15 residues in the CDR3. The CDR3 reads CASSPQGVGGNTIYF. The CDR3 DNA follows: TGTGCCAGCAGCCCACAGGGGGTGGGCGGAAACACCATATATTTT.